A single sample gave rise to the 2 T cell receptor beta chains below, sequenced in a study of T cells in pancreatic ductal adenocarcinoma. The selected patients with pancreatic ductal adenocarcinoma had surgery but no neoadjuvant therapy. The assay was immunoSEQ multiplex PCR, and TCRdb's table has in-frame clones only and misses some. The sample has around 2,500 clones, around 84% seen once. The sequenced sample consisted of pancreatic tumor tissue. These receptor sequences come from a human donor with pancreatic ductal adenocarcinoma.

This clone has just one count. The chain has TRBV4-3 and TRBJ2-6; the D is unclear. V was pared by 0 bases and J by 0 bases, with 6 bases between. Germline CDR1 and CDR2: LGHNA and YSLEER. This CDR3 contains 16 residues. The CDR3 sequence: CASSQDRSSGANVLTF. CDR3 in DNA: TGCGCCAGCAGCCAAGACCGTAGCTCTGGGGCCAACGTCCTGACTTTC.

V and J are TRBV4-1 and TRBJ2-5; 8 bases match TRBD2. The germline V gene encodes CDR1 MGHRA and CDR2 YSYEKL. V shed 0 bases, J shed 1 base, and the junction held 7 bases outside the gene matches. CDR3 length: 17 residues. CDR3 bases: TGCGCCAGCAGCCAAGATCCCCCACTAGCGGTCCAAGAGACCCAGTACTTC. Its translation: CASSQDPPLAVQETQYF.